This T cell receptor (beta chain) was recovered during a study of T cells expressing NK-cell markers. General study points: Nothing established the HCMV specificity of expanded NKG2C+ T cell clones.

The CDR3 covers 15 residues. The V gene's germline CDR1 is SGHTA and CDR2 FQGNSA. 5'RACE template switching with UMIs produced the TCR beta cDNA. TCRdb re-called the 5' RACE reads, yielding one record per CDR3 amino acid sequence without DNA. The table for this sample gives a few hundred thousand distinct CDR3 sequences. Concerning this clonotype itself: Its antigen remains unknown.

The rearrangement joins TRBV7-2 to TRBJ1-4; TCRdb proposes TRBD1, but this gene call is untestable without DNA. Sequencing input: blood T cells: a sorted CD56 or NKG2C T cell subset, CD4+ or CD8+ T cells, or bulk PBMC T cells (not recorded which). This TCR came from a man aged 18-70 years in good health. CDR3: CASSRRTGDNEKLFF.